One and the same sample provided the 26 T cell receptor beta chains below, sequenced in a study of cytotoxic CD8 clonotypes in ibrutinib-treated CLL. The assay was immunoSEQ multiplex PCR, and TCRdb's table has in-frame clones only and misses some. The sample yields about 270,000 clones, approximately 76% seen once. The specimen comprised PBMCs, sampled at disease progression, from a patient treated with ibrutinib. Every receptor here comes from a human donor with chronic lymphocytic leukemia.

The rearrangement joins TRBV11-2 to TRBJ1-5; D ambiguous. The CDR3 runs to 13 residues. Deletions cut 2 bases from V and 5 bases from J, with 7 bases between. CDR1 is SGHAT, CDR2 FQNNGV, per germline. CDR3 loop: CASSLRPYQPQHF. The CDR3 nucleotides read TGTGCCAGCAGCTTACGGCCGTATCAGCCCCAGCATTTT.

This clone appeared once. The chain links TRBV5-1 to TRBJ2-3, with a possible D match to TRBD2 (5 bases). CDR3 length: 15 amino acids. The germline CDR1 and CDR2 sequences are SGHRS and YFSETQ. V was shortened by 0 bases and J by 6 bases, with 14 bases between the two germline ends. CDR3 in DNA: TGCGCCAGCAGCTTGGAAGAGGGCTCCAGGGATACGCAGTATTTT. Protein sequence: CASSLEEGSRDTQYF.

The rearrangement joins TRBV6-5 to TRBJ2-7, with 7 bases matching TRBD2. Germline V lookup: CDR1 MNHEY, CDR2 SVGAGI. V trimming: 0 bases; J trimming: 1 base; junction bases outside the gene matches: 6. This CDR3 has 16 amino acids. The CDR3 spells CASSYSQGLPSYEQYF. The CDR3 coding sequence is TGTGCCAGCAGTTACTCCCAGGGACTACCTTCCTACGAGCAGTACTTC.

The V and J genes are TRBV5-5 and TRBJ2-2; the match to TRBD1 covers 8 bases. The junction had 19 bases not matched to a gene; V was cut back by 1 base and J by 5 bases. Per the germline V gene, CDR1 is SGHKS and CDR2 is YYEKEE (reference sequence). The CDR3 loop spans 20 amino acids. The CDR3 here is CASSLFLRTGQGERTGELFF. CDR3 DNA sequence: TGTGCCAGCAGCTTGTTTTTAAGAACCGGACAGGGTGAGAGAACCGGGGAGCTGTTTTTT. Using reference TRBV5-5 and TRBJ2-2 for the parts outside the CDR3, the full variable domain is DAGVTQSPTHLIKTRGQQVTLRCSPISGHKSVSWYQQVLGQGPQFIFQYYEKEERGRGNFPDRFSARQFPNYSSELNVNALLLGDSALYLCASSLFLRTGQGERTGELFFGEGSRLTVL.

This clone was recorded a few times. The chain carries TRBV4-2 and TRBJ2-7; 8 nucleotides align to TRBD1. CDR1 and CDR2 from the germline V gene are LGHNA and YNFKEQ. V shed 0 bases and J 3 bases; nucleotides not matched to a gene: 4. The CDR3 has 15 residues. CDR3 sequence: CASSQDMGQDYEQYF. In DNA form, the CDR3 reads TGTGCCAGCAGCCAAGATATGGGACAGGACTACGAGCAGTACTTC.

In this sample, this clone turned up a few times. The genes are TRBV4-3 and TRBJ1-4; the match to TRBD1 covers 12 bases. Germline CDR1 is LGHNA and CDR2 is YSLEER. This CDR3 comprises 16 residues. J was trimmed by 8 bases and V by 1 base; bases with no gene match: 5. CDR3 nucleotides: TGCGCCAGCAGCCAAGTCTTCGGGACAGGGGGCGAAAAACTGTTTTTT. Protein sequence: CASSQVFGTGGEKLFF.

V and J are TRBV5-5 and TRBJ2-7, with D perhaps being TRBD1 or TRBD2 (5 bases each). V was trimmed by 5 bases and J by 3 bases, leaving 18 bases between them. The CDR3 sequence is 15 residues long. Germline CDR1 SGHKS, CDR2 YYEKEE (reference sequence). The CDR3 DNA follows: TGTGCCAGCAGTCGCTCCGGGACCGCAAGCTACGAGCAGTACTTC. It codes for CASSRSGTASYEQYF. Drawing the rest from reference TRBV5-5 and TRBJ2-7, the complete variable domain is DAGVTQSPTHLIKTRGQQVTLRCSPISGHKSVSWYQQVLGQGPQFIFQYYEKEERGRGNFPDRFSARQFPNYSSELNVNALLLGDSALYLCASSRSGTASYEQYFGPGTRLTVT.

V and J are TRBV7-9 and TRBJ2-7, with TRBD1 identical over 11 bases. V was clipped by 7 bases and J by 7 bases; unmatched bases: 9. The germline V gene has CDR1 SEHNR and CDR2 FQNEAQ (reference sequence). This CDR3 is built from 14 residues. Written as DNA, the CDR3 is TGTGCCAGCATCGGCGGACAGGGGGCGGTGGAGCAGTACTTC. It is translated as CASIGGQGAVEQYF.

J is TRBJ2-3 and V is TRBV9; TRBD1 might be the D (6 bases). The CDR3 has 15 amino acids. CDR1 and CDR2 from the germline V gene are SGDLS and YYNGEE. V lost 4 bases to trimming and J lost 7 bases, with 19 bases between them. The CDR3 DNA is TGTGCCAGCAGCCCAACTATCAGGGGCAGTAATACGCAGTATTTT. It specifies CASSPTIRGSNTQYF.

J is TRBJ2-3 and V is TRBV2, with D possibly TRBD1 on 5 matching bases. The V end lost 3 bases, the J end lost 2 bases, and 9 bases lay between the germline ends. Germline CDR1 is SNHLY and CDR2 is FYNNEI. The CDR3 is made up of 14 amino acids. The CDR3 nucleotides are TGTGCCAGCAGTGATGTGGGGCTCACAGATACGCAGTATTTT. Translated: CASSDVGLTDTQYF.

V and J are TRBV7-2 and TRBJ2-1, with unresolved D. The germline V gene encodes CDR1 SGHTA and CDR2 FQGNSA. CDR3 length: 12 residues. The V end lost 5 bases, the J end lost 1 base, and 3 bases lay between the germline ends. CDR3 sequence reads: CASSNSYNEQFF. The CDR3 DNA is TGTGCCAGCAGCAATTCCTACAATGAGCAGTTCTTC. Together with reference TRBV7-2 and TRBJ2-1, the CDR3 gives the full variable domain: GAGVSQSPSNKVTEKGKDVELRCDPISGHTALYWYRQSLGQGLEFLIYFQGNSAPDKSGLPSDRFSAERTGGSVSTLTIQRTQQEDSAVYLCASSNSYNEQFFGPGTRLTVL.

The chain couples TRBV11-2 to TRBJ2-5; 7 nucleotides align to TRBD2. This CDR3 contains 17 residues. The V gene's germline CDR1 is SGHAT and CDR2 FQNNGV. The ends lost 6 bases at V and 2 bases at J; junction bases unmatched: 15. Written as DNA, the CDR3 is TGTGCCAGCAGTTCTCGACTAGCCCAAACCTATCAAGAGACCCAGTACTTC. Translation gives CASSSRLAQTYQETQYF.

This clone has just a few counts. The chain employs TRBV7-9 and TRBJ2-3; D perhaps matches TRBD2 (6 bases). Germline V lookup: CDR1 SEHNR, CDR2 FQNEAQ (reference sequence). V was trimmed by 6 bases and J by 4 bases, leaving 17 bases between them. This CDR3 contains 15 residues. In DNA form, the CDR3 reads TGTGCCAGCAGTTATAGGACTCCGGGGGCAGATACGCAGTATTTT. Encoded protein: CASSYRTPGADTQYF.

The chain carries TRBV28 and TRBJ2-7; D gene uncertain. Trimming took 5 bases from V and 0 from J, leaving 14 bases between them. This CDR3 comprises 15 residues. Looked up from germline, CDR1 is MDHEN and CDR2 is SYDVKM. The CDR3 region has the DNA TGTGCCAGCAGTCCCAAGGGCGCCCCCTCCTACGAGCAGTACTTC. The encoded protein is CASSPKGAPSYEQYF.

The rearrangement joins TRBV9 to TRBJ2-2, with D perhaps matching TRBD1 or TRBD2 (6 bases each). V lost 3 bases and J 0 bases, leaving 9 bases between the germline ends. Germline-derived CDR1 and CDR2 are SGDLS and YYNGEE. The CDR3 length is 15 residues. As DNA, the CDR3 is TGTGCCAGCAGCGAGGGGGGTTCGAACACCGGGGAGCTGTTTTTT. Amino acid sequence: CASSEGGSNTGELFF.

This chain uses TRBV18 with TRBJ2-7, with D perhaps being TRBD1 or TRBD2 (5 bases each). This CDR3 has 15 amino acids. Between the trimmed V and J ends, which lost 3 bases and 2 bases, there was a span of 14 bases. The V gene's germline CDR1 is KGHSH and CDR2 LQKENI. The CDR3 DNA reads TGTGCCAGCTCACCCTGGGACGGACCGACCTACGAGCAGTACTTC. Its protein is CASSPWDGPTYEQYF.

This clone came up a few times. The chain recombines TRBV5-6 with TRBJ1-6, with a weak D call TRBD1 (5 bases). CDR3 length: 17 residues. Trimming took 4 bases from V and 0 from J, leaving 14 bases between them. The V gene's germline CDR1 is SGHDT and CDR2 YYEEEE. The CDR3 protein is CASSLTTASSYNSPLHF. The CDR3 DNA reads as TGTGCCAGCAGCCTCACGACAGCCAGCTCCTATAATTCACCCCTCCACTTT. Looking up the rest from reference TRBV5-6 and TRBJ1-6 gives the full variable domain: DAGVTQSPTHLIKTRGQQVTLRCSPKSGHDTVSWYQQALGQGPQFIFQYYEEEERQRGNFPDRFSGHQFPNYSSELNVNALLLGDSALYLCASSLTTASSYNSPLHFGNGTRLTVT.

The chain combines TRBV9 with TRBJ2-3; no reliable D call. The V gene's germline CDR1 is SGDLS and CDR2 YYNGEE. The CDR3 sequence is 13 residues long. V lost 4 bases and J lost 4, with 10 bases in between. The CDR3 DNA reads TGTGCCAGCAGCCCCAGCGTTTCAGATACGCAGTATTTT. It is translated as CASSPSVSDTQYF. Supplemented by reference TRBV9 and TRBJ2-3, the full variable domain reads DSGVTQTPKHLITATGQRVTLRCSPRSGDLSVYWYQQSLDQGLQFLIQYYNGEERAKGNILERFSAQQFPDLHSELNLSSLELGDSALYFCASSPSVSDTQYFGPGTRLTVL.

V gene TRBV9 combines with J gene TRBJ2-2; 7 bases agree with TRBD1. CDR3 length: 14 residues. CDR1 and CDR2 from the germline V gene are SGDLS and YYNGEE. Trimming took 3 bases from V and 6 from J; bases not matched to a gene: 5. The CDR3 loop reads CASSAPTGPGELFF. DNA of the CDR3: TGTGCCAGCAGCGCACCGACAGGGCCCGGGGAGCTGTTTTTT.

The chain is built from TRBV4-1 and TRBJ2-7; 12 nucleotides match TRBD1. With V trimmed by 3 bases and J by 6 bases, 12 bases remained unmatched. The germline gives CDR1 MGHRA, CDR2 YSYEKL. CDR3 size: 17 residues. The DNA for the CDR3 is TGCGCCAGCAGCCAGGCCTCGCCGGGACAGGGGGCCGGCGAGCAGTACTTC. It codes for CASSQASPGQGAGEQYF.

The gene calls are TRBV20-1 and TRBJ1-1, with unresolved D. Germline V gene lookup returns CDR1 DFQATT and CDR2 SNEGSKA (reference sequence). This CDR3 has 11 amino acids. V dropped 7 bases and J dropped 3 bases, with 9 bases sitting between them. The CDR3 region is CSGTVHTEAFF. In DNA, the CDR3 is TGCAGTGGAACGGTCCACACTGAAGCTTTCTTT.

The sample holds a few counts of this clone. The chain links TRBV27 to TRBJ2-3, with D hard to call. The CDR3 is made up of 14 amino acids. Trimming cost V 0 bases and J 2 bases, with 6 bases left between them. From germline, CDR1 is MNHEY and CDR2 SMNVEV (reference sequence). CDR3 DNA sequence: TGTGCCAGCAGTTTATCGTCCGACACAGATACGCAGTATTTT. This encodes CASSLSSDTDTQYF.

A note on this clone: At the DNA level, this CDR3 is encoded by other sequences in the same sample as well. The gene calls are TRBV5-1 and TRBJ1-2; D might be TRBD1 (5 bases). The germline V gene has CDR1 SGHRS and CDR2 YFSETQ. This CDR3 spans 13 amino acids. Trimming removed 0 bases at V and 5 bases at J, with 8 bases between. The CDR3 loop is CASSLVGEYGYTF. CDR3 sequence (DNA): TGCGCCAGCAGCTTGGTGGGGGAATATGGCTACACCTTC.

The rearrangement joins TRBV9 to TRBJ1-2, with a tentative D call TRBD1 (5 bases). CDR1 and CDR2 from the germline V gene are SGDLS and YYNGEE. V lost 4 bases to trimming and J lost 9 bases, with 16 bases between them. This CDR3 has 13 amino acids. The CDR3 region is CASSPEGKNSYTF. The CDR3 DNA is TGTGCCAGCAGCCCAGAGGGGAAGAATAGCTACACCTTC.

This clone showed up just once. The V gene is TRBV15, the J gene TRBJ1-3; no definite D call. Trimming cost V 1 base and J 1 base, with 11 bases left between them. The CDR3 runs to 16 residues. Germline V gene lookup returns CDR1 LNHNV and CDR2 YYDKDF (reference sequence). CDR3 protein: CATSRVPGPSGNTIYF. The CDR3 DNA reads TGTGCCACCAGCAGAGTACCAGGCCCTTCTGGAAACACCATATATTTT.

The gene calls are TRBV6-9 and TRBJ2-1; 9 bases match TRBD1. The V gene end was trimmed by 5 bases and the J gene end by 8 bases; junction bases not matched to a gene: 7. The CDR3 runs 14 residues. Germline V gives CDR1 MNHGY, CDR2 SVAAGI. The CDR3 nucleotides are TGTGCCAGCAGTCGGGACAGGGAAGACGATGAGCAGTTCTTC. Amino acids: CASSRDREDDEQFF.